Listed here are 24 T cell receptor beta chains from one sample, sequenced in a study of T cells expressing NK-cell markers. TCRdb reprocessed the 5' RACE reads; each CDR3 protein has one entry and no DNA is given. This listing includes a few hundred thousand distinct CDR3 sequences. The specimen sequenced was blood T cells: a sorted CD56 or NKG2C T cell subset, CD4+ or CD8+ T cells, or bulk PBMC T cells (not recorded which). The receptors derive from a woman aged 45-65 years in good health.

V is TRBV2 and J is TRBJ2-5; as DNA is missing, the TRBD1 call by TCRdb cannot be tested. CDR1 is SNHLY and CDR2 is FYNNEI in the germline V gene. The CDR3 consists of 14 residues. The CDR3 protein is CASKGQDGPETQYF.

The CDR3 spells CATSEGSGIVSDTQYF. The chain has TRBV24-1 and TRBJ2-3; TCRdb's assignment of TRBD2 cannot be checked, as there is no DNA. The germline V gene has CDR1 KGHDR and CDR2 SFDVKD. The CDR3 length is 16 residues.

The V gene is TRBV12-3 or TRBV12-4, the J gene TRBJ1-1; no DNA is available, so the TRBD1 call from TCRdb remains unchecked. CDR3 length: 14 residues. Here the CDR3 reads CASSSQGLNTEAFF.

This chain links TRBV29-1 with TRBJ2-5; TCRdb indicates TRBD2, and absent DNA this call remains unverified. The CDR3 runs 12 residues. Germline CDR1 reads SQVTM; CDR2 reads ANQGSEA. The CDR3 loop reads CSEGLVGETQYF.

V is TRBV11-2 and J is TRBJ2-7; TCRdb's D gene call, TRBD1, goes unchecked for lack of DNA. The CDR3 runs to 14 residues. Germline CDR1 and CDR2: SGHAT and FQNNGV. CDR3 sequence: CASSLVGAVYEQYF.

V usage is TRBV3-1 and J usage is TRBJ2-7; TCRdb lists TRBD2, though no DNA is available to test this call. CDR3 length: 15 amino acids. From germline, CDR1 is LGHDT and CDR2 YNNKEL (reference sequence). The CDR3 loop is CASSRSIAGRDEQYF.

The chain combines TRBV6-6 with TRBJ2-2; absent DNA, TCRdb's TRBD2 call cannot be checked. The CDR3 sequence is 15 residues long. Germline CDR1 is MNHNY and CDR2 is SVGAGI (reference sequence). CDR3 sequence reads: CASSYSGRAAGELFF.

The rearrangement links TRBV5-1 to TRBJ2-6; TCRdb designates TRBD1, a call that cannot be tested without DNA. Germline V gene sequence: CDR1 SGHRS, CDR2 YFSETQ. The CDR3 has 15 residues. Here the CDR3 reads CASSLGGTGANVLTF.

This sequence joins TRBV12-3 or TRBV12-4 and TRBJ2-1; TCRdb's D call, TRBD2, is unchecked because there is no DNA. This CDR3 is 14 amino acids long. The chain's CDR3 is CASRLTSGTNEQFF.

V is TRBV29-1 and J is TRBJ2-5; TCRdb picks TRBD1, but there is no DNA to check that call. The CDR3 spans 14 residues. CDR1 is SQVTM, CDR2 ANQGSEA, per germline. The chain's CDR3 is CSVEPRLLQETQYF.

The chain is built from TRBV6-1 and TRBJ2-3; the D call of TRBD2 rests on TCRdb alone, since no DNA is present to check it. CDR1 and CDR2 (germline): MNHNS, SASEGT. The CDR3 totals 14 residues. This chain's CDR3 is CAHSRRELTDTQYF.

The chain joins TRBV15 to TRBJ1-4; absent DNA, TCRdb's TRBD1 call cannot be checked. Looked up from germline, CDR1 is LNHNV and CDR2 is YYDKDF (reference sequence). The CDR3 has 16 amino acids. Here the CDR3 reads CATSREAGLGNEKLFF.

The chain carries TRBV3-1 and TRBJ1-2. This CDR3 is 16 amino acids long. CDR1 and CDR2 from the germline V gene are LGHDT and YNNKEL (reference sequence). The CDR3 spells CASSQLGAGSNYGYTF.

The gene calls are TRBV12-3 or TRBV12-4 and TRBJ1-5. CDR3 size: 13 residues. The CDR3 loop is CASSLTGRQPQHF.

V is TRBV5-4 and J is TRBJ2-1; TCRdb outputs TRBD1, but without DNA this stays unchecked. Germline loops: CDR1 SGHNT, CDR2 YYREEE (reference sequence). The CDR3 length is 15 residues. CDR3 amino acids: CASSMGSGTQDEQFF.

V is TRBV5-5 and J is TRBJ2-1; the D call from TCRdb, TRBD2, cannot be confirmed without DNA. The CDR3 spans 15 residues. CDR1 and CDR2 (germline): SGHKS, YYEKEE (reference sequence). The CDR3 loop reads CASSPRTSGRVEQFF. The complete variable domain, with remaining parts taken from reference TRBV5-5 and TRBJ2-1, reads DAGVTQSPTHLIKTRGQQVTLRCSPISGHKSVSWYQQVLGQGPQFIFQYYEKEERGRGNFPDRFSARQFPNYSSELNVNALLLGDSALYLCASSPRTSGRVEQFFGPGTRLTVL.

This rearrangement joins TRBV11-3 to TRBJ1-1; no DNA is available, so the TRBD1 call from TCRdb remains unchecked. CDR3 length equals 15 residues. Germline V gene lookup returns CDR1 SGHNT and CDR2 YENEEA. The CDR3 here is CASSLSKQGESKAFF.

The chain joins TRBV27 to TRBJ1-1; TCRdb reports TRBD1, a call that lacks DNA to check it against. Germline V gene lookup returns CDR1 MNHEY and CDR2 SMNVEV (reference sequence). The CDR3 runs 18 residues. The CDR3 spells CASSLTVWRGPRGTEAFF.

V usage is TRBV7-2 and J usage is TRBJ1-2. The CDR3 is made up of 12 amino acids. Germline V gene lookup returns CDR1 SGHTA and CDR2 FQGNSA. CDR3 residues: CASSFGLNGYTF.

The CDR3 here is CASSPTIAYQETQYF. The chain carries TRBV2 and TRBJ2-5. This CDR3 has 15 residues. CDR1 and CDR2 (germline): SNHLY, FYNNEI.

The V call is TRBV30, the J call TRBJ2-3; the TRBD2 assignment by TCRdb is unverifiable without DNA. Germline V gene lookup returns CDR1 GTSNPN and CDR2 SVGIG (reference sequence). The CDR3 consists of 14 residues. The CDR3 here is CAWGVAGWTDTQYF.

The rearrangement links TRBV10-1 to TRBJ2-3; the TCRdb D gene call, TRBD2, has no DNA to confirm it. Germline V CDR1 and CDR2: WNHNN, SYGVQD (reference sequence). This CDR3 is 17 amino acids long. The CDR3: CASSESGLAGRLSTQYF.

This rearrangement joins TRBV20-1 to TRBJ2-7; absent DNA, TCRdb's TRBD2 call cannot be checked. The CDR3 length is 13 residues. Per the germline V gene, CDR1 is DFQATT and CDR2 is SNEGSKA (reference sequence). CDR3 residues: CSARGLDWYEQYF.

This chain joins TRBV25-1 and TRBJ1-2. CDR3 size: 11 residues. CDR1 and CDR2 from the germline V gene are MGHDK and SYGVNS. The CDR3 loop reads CASRRTEGYTF.